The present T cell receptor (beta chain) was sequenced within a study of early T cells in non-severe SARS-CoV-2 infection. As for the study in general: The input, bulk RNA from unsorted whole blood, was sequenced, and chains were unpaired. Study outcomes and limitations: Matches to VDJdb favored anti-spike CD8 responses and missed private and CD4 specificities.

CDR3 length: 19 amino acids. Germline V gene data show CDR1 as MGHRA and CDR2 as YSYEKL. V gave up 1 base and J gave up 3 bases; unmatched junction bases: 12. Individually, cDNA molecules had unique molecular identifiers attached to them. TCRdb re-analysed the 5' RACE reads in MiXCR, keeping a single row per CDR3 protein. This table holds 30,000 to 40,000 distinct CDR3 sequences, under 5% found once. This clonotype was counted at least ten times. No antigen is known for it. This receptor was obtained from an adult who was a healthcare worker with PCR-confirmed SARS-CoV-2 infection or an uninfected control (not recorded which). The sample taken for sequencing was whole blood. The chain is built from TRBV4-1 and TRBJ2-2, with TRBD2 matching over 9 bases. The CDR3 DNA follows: TGCGCCAGCAGCCAAGTTCGGAGGGTCCGGACTAGCGACACCGGGGAGCTGTTTTTT. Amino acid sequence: CASSQVRRVRTSDTGELFF.